The rows below give T cell receptor beta chains drawn from one sample of a study of control samples from healthy donors and cancer patients. The data were produced by immunoSEQ multiplex PCR, yet TCRdb's version contains in-frame clones alone and is incomplete. The repertoire holds 100,000 to 150,000 clones, roughly 92% seen once, with 5.5% in the top ten. The sample consisted of blood. Receptors originate from a young man in good health. The CDR3 runs from the conserved cysteine through the conserved F or W. Fields, in order: V gene, clone size, D gene, J gene, CDR3 length, CDR3 DNA, CDR3 protein. The D gene is left open where the match is weak. Size values are once, few and many counts, or a class for expanded clones, and some rows have none.

v_call: TRBV13; clone_size: few; d_call: .; j_call: TRBJ1-6; cdr3_length: 14; cdr3_nt: TGTGCCAGCAGCGATGACGGCCGGCGGTCACCCCTCCACTTT; cdr3_aa: CASSDDGRRSPLHF
v_call: TRBV5-6; clone_size: .; d_call: .; j_call: TRBJ2-2; cdr3_length: 15; cdr3_nt: TGTGCCAGCAGCTTGGCCGCGGGAAGGACCGGGGAGCTGTTTTTT; cdr3_aa: CASSLAAGRTGELFF
v_call: TRBV7-2; clone_size: .; d_call: .; j_call: TRBJ1-1; cdr3_length: 13; cdr3_nt: TGTGCCAGCAGCTTAAGACGGAACACTGAAGCTTTCTTT; cdr3_aa: CASSLRRNTEAFF
v_call: TRBV3-1/TRBV3-2; clone_size: .; d_call: TRBD2; j_call: TRBJ2-2; cdr3_length: 19; cdr3_nt: TGTGCCAGCAGCCAAGGGGGACTAGCGGGGGCTCCGAACACCGGGGAGCTGTTTTTT; cdr3_aa: CASSQGGLAGAPNTGELFF
v_call: TRBV5-6; clone_size: .; d_call: TRBD1; j_call: TRBJ1-6; cdr3_length: 16; cdr3_nt: TGTGCCAGCAGCTTCGGGACAGGGGGCTGGAATTCACCCCTCCACTTT; cdr3_aa: CASSFGTGGWNSPLHF
v_call: TRBV9; clone_size: .; d_call: .; j_call: TRBJ1-6; cdr3_length: 14; cdr3_nt: TGTGCCAGCAGCGTAGGGGCAGGGGAGACACCCCTCCACTTT; cdr3_aa: CASSVGAGETPLHF
v_call: TRBV5-4; clone_size: once; d_call: .; j_call: TRBJ1-2; cdr3_length: 13; cdr3_nt: TGTGCCAGCAGCTCACAGTGGGGCTATGGCTACACCTTC; cdr3_aa: CASSSQWGYGYTF
v_call: TRBV27; clone_size: .; d_call: .; j_call: TRBJ2-3; cdr3_length: 13; cdr3_nt: TGTGCCAGCAGGATTCGGACGGATTCGACGCAGTATTTT; cdr3_aa: CASRIRTDSTQYF
v_call: TRBV7-7; clone_size: once; d_call: TRBD2; j_call: TRBJ2-3; cdr3_length: 15; cdr3_nt: TGTGCCAGCAGCTTAGGCGGGGGGCCCCAAGATACGCAGTATTTT; cdr3_aa: CASSLGGGPQDTQYF
v_call: TRBV5-1; clone_size: .; d_call: .; j_call: TRBJ2-5; cdr3_length: 14; cdr3_nt: TGCGCCAGCAGGCCAGGACAACACCAAGAGACCCAGTACTTC; cdr3_aa: CASRPGQHQETQYF
v_call: TRBV7-3; clone_size: .; d_call: .; j_call: TRBJ1-2; cdr3_length: 16; cdr3_nt: TGTGCCAGCAGCACAGAGGTCCGGGGGCCGTCGTATGGCTACACCTTC; cdr3_aa: CASSTEVRGPSYGYTF
v_call: TRBV5-6; clone_size: few; d_call: .; j_call: TRBJ1-1; cdr3_length: 13; cdr3_nt: TGTGCCAGCAGCCCCAGACAGAACACTGAAGCTTTCTTT; cdr3_aa: CASSPRQNTEAFF
v_call: TRBV18; clone_size: .; d_call: TRBD1; j_call: TRBJ1-1; cdr3_length: 15; cdr3_nt: TGTGCCAGCTCACGATTACAGGGGGAACACGCTGAAGCTTTCTTT; cdr3_aa: CASSRLQGEHAEAFF
v_call: TRBV29-1; clone_size: .; d_call: .; j_call: TRBJ2-5; cdr3_length: 14; cdr3_nt: TGCAGCGTCAGCCCCCGACTGGTCCAAGAGACCCAGTACTTC; cdr3_aa: CSVSPRLVQETQYF
v_call: TRBV9; clone_size: .; d_call: .; j_call: TRBJ1-1; cdr3_length: 14; cdr3_nt: TGTGCCAGCAGCGTAGGGGGTTGGGGGACTGAAGCTTTCTTT; cdr3_aa: CASSVGGWGTEAFF
v_call: TRBV5-4; clone_size: .; d_call: TRBD2; j_call: TRBJ2-1; cdr3_length: 16; cdr3_nt: TGTGCCAGCCGAGACCCGGGACTAGCGGGGACTAATGAGCAGTTCTTC; cdr3_aa: CASRDPGLAGTNEQFF
v_call: TRBV2; clone_size: .; d_call: TRBD1; j_call: TRBJ2-7; cdr3_length: 16; cdr3_nt: TGTGCCAGCAGTCCCCACCCGGGACAGGGTGTATACGAGCAGTACTTC; cdr3_aa: CASSPHPGQGVYEQYF
v_call: TRBV15; clone_size: .; d_call: .; j_call: TRBJ2-2; cdr3_length: 13; cdr3_nt: TGTGCCACCAGCAGAGTAGGGGCCGGGGAGCTGTTTTTT; cdr3_aa: CATSRVGAGELFF
v_call: TRBV10-3; clone_size: .; d_call: .; j_call: TRBJ1-1; cdr3_length: 14; cdr3_nt: TGTGCCATCAGTGAGCCCAGGGCTGGTGGGATAGCTTTCTTT; cdr3_aa: CAISEPRAGGIAFF
v_call: TRBV4-1; clone_size: .; d_call: .; j_call: TRBJ1-3; cdr3_length: 16; cdr3_nt: TGCGCCAGCAGCGCCCCCGGGCAGTCCTCTGGAAACACCATATATTTT; cdr3_aa: CASSAPGQSSGNTIYF
v_call: TRBV11-2; clone_size: .; d_call: .; j_call: TRBJ1-1; cdr3_length: 13; cdr3_nt: TGTGCCAGCAGCTTAACACAGAACACTGAAGCTTTCTTT; cdr3_aa: CASSLTQNTEAFF
v_call: TRBV20-1; clone_size: .; d_call: .; j_call: TRBJ2-1; cdr3_length: 12; cdr3_nt: TGCAGTGCTAGTACCAGTAACAATGAGCAGTTCTTC; cdr3_aa: CSASTSNNEQFF
v_call: TRBV5-1; clone_size: .; d_call: .; j_call: TRBJ2-5; cdr3_length: 15; cdr3_nt: TGCGCCAGCAGCTTGTCCGGGACCTCCGGAGAGACCCAGTACTTC; cdr3_aa: CASSLSGTSGETQYF
v_call: TRBV30; clone_size: .; d_call: .; j_call: TRBJ2-1; cdr3_length: 13; cdr3_nt: TGTGCCTGGATACAGGACTCTGGGCATGAGCAGTTCTTC; cdr3_aa: CAWIQDSGHEQFF
v_call: TRBV5-1; clone_size: .; d_call: TRBD1; j_call: TRBJ2-1; cdr3_length: 19; cdr3_nt: TGCGCCAGCAGCCCGATTTATGGAGGCAGGGGGTTTAAGTCTAGTGAGCAGTTCTTC; cdr3_aa: CASSPIYGGRGFKSSEQFF
v_call: TRBV6-6; clone_size: .; d_call: TRBD1; j_call: TRBJ2-7; cdr3_length: 14; cdr3_nt: TGTGCCAGCAACAACAGGGGGGAATCCTACGAGCAGTACTTC; cdr3_aa: CASNNRGESYEQYF
v_call: TRBV6-6; clone_size: .; d_call: .; j_call: TRBJ2-3; cdr3_length: 16; cdr3_nt: TGTGCCAGCAGTAACGGAGAAAGGGTAGTCGCAGATACGCAGTATTTT; cdr3_aa: CASSNGERVVADTQYF
v_call: TRBV5-4; clone_size: .; d_call: .; j_call: TRBJ2-7; cdr3_length: 15; cdr3_nt: TGTGCCAGCAGCTTGGATAGGGCCCCTCGGTACGAGCAGTACTTC; cdr3_aa: CASSLDRAPRYEQYF
v_call: TRBV19; clone_size: .; d_call: .; j_call: TRBJ1-3; cdr3_length: 18; cdr3_nt: TGTGCCAGTAGTATGACAGTGGGGCAGAGGTCGACTGGAAACACCATATATTTT; cdr3_aa: CASSMTVGQRSTGNTIYF
v_call: TRBV28; clone_size: .; d_call: .; j_call: TRBJ1-1; cdr3_length: 12; cdr3_nt: TGTGCCAGCAGTATCAGGGTGGGTGAAGCTTTCTTT; cdr3_aa: CASSIRVGEAFF
v_call: TRBV5-6; clone_size: once; d_call: .; j_call: TRBJ1-6; cdr3_length: 14; cdr3_nt: TGTGCCAGCAGCCGTAATAGAGCTGATTCACCCCTCCACTTT; cdr3_aa: CASSRNRADSPLHF
v_call: TRBV6-5; clone_size: .; d_call: .; j_call: TRBJ1-2; cdr3_length: 11; cdr3_nt: TGTGCCAGCAGCGGGAGCTATGGCTACACCTTC; cdr3_aa: CASSGSYGYTF
v_call: TRBV3-1/TRBV3-2; clone_size: once; d_call: TRBD1; j_call: TRBJ1-5; cdr3_length: 16; cdr3_nt: TGTGCCAGCAGCCAATGGGGACAGCAGGGCTCCAGGGCCCAGCATTTT; cdr3_aa: CASSQWGQQGSRAQHF
v_call: TRBV4-2; clone_size: .; d_call: TRBD2; j_call: TRBJ2-2; cdr3_length: 18; cdr3_nt: TGTGCCAGCAGCCAAGATGGTAGCGGGGGGCCGAACACCGGGGAGCTGTTTTTT; cdr3_aa: CASSQDGSGGPNTGELFF
v_call: TRBV5-1; clone_size: .; d_call: TRBD1; j_call: TRBJ2-1; cdr3_length: 14; cdr3_nt: TGCGCCAGCAGCGCCGGGACAGACTACAATGAGCAGTTCTTC; cdr3_aa: CASSAGTDYNEQFF
v_call: TRBV18; clone_size: .; d_call: .; j_call: TRBJ1-5; cdr3_length: 13; cdr3_nt: TGTGCCAGCTCATCATCAGAAAATCAGCCCCAGCATTTT; cdr3_aa: CASSSSENQPQHF
v_call: TRBV9; clone_size: .; d_call: .; j_call: TRBJ2-4; cdr3_length: 13; cdr3_nt: TGTGCCAGCAGCGTAGGAGACGCTAACATTCAGTACTTC; cdr3_aa: CASSVGDANIQYF
v_call: TRBV6-6; clone_size: .; d_call: .; j_call: TRBJ2-7; cdr3_length: 14; cdr3_nt: TGTGCCAGCACGGGGTCGACGACTCCCTACGAGCAGTACTTC; cdr3_aa: CASTGSTTPYEQYF
v_call: TRBV7-9; clone_size: .; d_call: .; j_call: TRBJ1-6; cdr3_length: 18; cdr3_nt: TGTGCCAGCAGGGGTTGGGGGAGGGGGAGCTCCTATAATTCACCCCTCCACTTT; cdr3_aa: CASRGWGRGSSYNSPLHF
v_call: TRBV7-2; clone_size: .; d_call: .; j_call: TRBJ2-7; cdr3_length: 14; cdr3_nt: TGTGCCAGCAACTTGGACAGCCCGGACGGCGAGCAGTACTTC; cdr3_aa: CASNLDSPDGEQYF
v_call: TRBV5-5; clone_size: .; d_call: TRBD1; j_call: TRBJ1-4; cdr3_length: 15; cdr3_nt: TGTGCCAGCAGCCGCCGGGACAGAAGGCTTGAAAAACTGTTTTTT; cdr3_aa: CASSRRDRRLEKLFF